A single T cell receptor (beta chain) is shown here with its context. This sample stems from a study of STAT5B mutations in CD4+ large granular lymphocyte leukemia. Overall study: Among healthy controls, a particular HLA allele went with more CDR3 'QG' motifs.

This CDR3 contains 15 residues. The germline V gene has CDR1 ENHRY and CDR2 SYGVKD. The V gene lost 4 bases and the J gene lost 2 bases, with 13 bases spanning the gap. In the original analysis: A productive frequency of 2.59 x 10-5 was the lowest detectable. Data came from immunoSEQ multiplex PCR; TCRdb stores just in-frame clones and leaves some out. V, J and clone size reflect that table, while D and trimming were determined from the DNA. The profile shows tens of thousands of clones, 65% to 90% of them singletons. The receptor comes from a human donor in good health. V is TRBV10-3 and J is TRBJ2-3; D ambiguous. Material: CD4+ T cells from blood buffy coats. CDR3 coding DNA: TGTGCCATCAGTGCTGGGATGGAAACCACAGATACGCAGTATTTT. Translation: CAISAGMETTDTQYF.